What follows are 7 T cell receptor beta chains derived from one specimen sequenced in a study of blood T cells in healthy people across ages. A second PCR of about 6 to 11 cycles used a sample-barcoded 5' primer and a J-beta primer mix. Using its own MiXCR run on the 5' RACE reads, TCRdb lists one record per CDR3 protein. The sample shows about 1.7 million distinct CDR3 sequences, 28% of them seen only once. The specimen sequenced was blood. These receptor sequences come from a woman aged 25 to 39 in good health.

The V gene is TRBV30, the J gene TRBJ1-4; perhaps TRBD1 as D (5 bases). V was shortened by 3 bases and J by 8 bases, with 13 bases between the two germline ends. The germline gives CDR1 GTSNPN, CDR2 SVGIG (reference sequence). The CDR3 length is 13 residues. Written as DNA, the CDR3 is TGTGCCTGGAGCGCCAGCTGGGGGGAAAAACTGTTTTTT. Protein product: CAWSASWGEKLFF.

This clonotype was seen a few times. This sequence joins TRBV4-3 and TRBJ2-3, with 8 bases identical to TRBD2. V lost 0 bases and J lost 5; bases outside the gene matches: 16. The CDR3 extends over 19 amino acids. Germline values: CDR1 LGHNA, CDR2 YSLEER. The CDR3 reads CASSQDWGTSAKRGDTQYF. The CDR3 nucleotides read TGCGCCAGCAGCCAAGATTGGGGGACTAGTGCCAAAAGGGGAGATACGCAGTATTTT.

The gene calls are TRBV9 and TRBJ2-1; 9 positions agree with TRBD2. Trimming took 0 bases from V and 4 from J; bases not matched to a gene: 5. Germline V CDR1 and CDR2: SGDLS, YYNGEE. This CDR3 comprises 16 residues. The CDR3 here is CASSVGTSGHYNEQFF. CDR3 nucleotide sequence: TGTGCCAGCAGCGTAGGAACTAGCGGGCATTACAATGAGCAGTTCTTC.

This clonotype has a count of ten or more. The chain carries TRBV7-6 and TRBJ2-7, with 11 bases lining up with TRBD1. From germline, CDR1 is SGHVS and CDR2 FNYEAQ. The CDR3 is made up of 17 amino acids. Trimming took 1 base from V and 1 from J; bases not matched to a gene: 6. CDR3 residues: CASSLEAGTGGSYEQYF. The CDR3 DNA reads as TGTGCCAGCAGCTTAGAAGCCGGGACAGGGGGTTCCTACGAGCAGTACTTC.

This clonotype was counted ten times or more. The chain links TRBV15 to TRBJ2-5; unclear D gene. The CDR3 is 13 residues long. Germline loops: CDR1 LNHNV, CDR2 YYDKDF (reference sequence). Trimming took 5 bases from V and 0 from J, leaving 7 bases between them. DNA of the CDR3: TGTGCCACCAGCCCGTTGAACCAAGAGACCCAGTACTTC. Protein sequence: CATSPLNQETQYF.

This clonotype was observed once. This may come from a read error, since a much larger clone is one base off. V is TRBV6-6 and J is TRBJ2-3, with 8 bases aligning to TRBD2. The CDR3 runs to 15 residues. Germline values: CDR1 MNHNY, CDR2 SVGAGI (reference sequence). CDR3 protein: CASSYGSGDTETQYF. In DNA, the CDR3 is TGTGCCAGCAGTTATGGTAGCGGGGACACAGAAACGCAGTATTTT.

This clonotype was picked up many times. The gene calls are TRBV5-1 and TRBJ2-1, with 7 bases identical to TRBD1. The CDR3 is 14 residues long. CDR1 is SGHRS, CDR2 YFSETQ, per germline. Trimming at V came to 4 bases and at J to 6 bases, leaving 7 bases not matched to a gene. The CDR3 DNA sequence: TGCGCCAGCAGCGGGAACAGGGGAGTCAATGAGCAGTTCTTC. This codes for CASSGNRGVNEQFF.